This T cell receptor beta chain was profiled in a study of OX40 agonist ivuxolimab in advanced cancers. Study-level points and caveats: Compared with others, partial responders at 0.1-3.0 mg/kg displayed clonal expansion among the lowest.

The assay was immunoSEQ multiplex PCR, and TCRdb's table has in-frame clones only and misses some. The table records approximately 75,000 clones, around 82% of them present only once. Points on this clone: Its antigen is unidentified.

CDR3 length: 14 amino acids. CDR1 is LNHDA, CDR2 SQIVND, per germline (reference sequence). V shed 5 bases, J shed 0 bases, and the junction held 2 bases outside the gene matches. The source of this sequence is an adult with an advanced solid tumor such as melanoma, head and neck, liver or kidney cancer. The sample in question was CD4+ or CD8+ T cells sorted from blood, obtained in a trial of the OX40 agonist ivuxolimab. This chain uses TRBV19 with TRBJ2-7; the match to TRBD1 covers 9 bases. This CDR3 reads CASSLDRGSYEQYF. The CDR3, as DNA: TGTGCCAGTAGTCTGGACAGGGGCTCCTACGAGCAGTACTTC.